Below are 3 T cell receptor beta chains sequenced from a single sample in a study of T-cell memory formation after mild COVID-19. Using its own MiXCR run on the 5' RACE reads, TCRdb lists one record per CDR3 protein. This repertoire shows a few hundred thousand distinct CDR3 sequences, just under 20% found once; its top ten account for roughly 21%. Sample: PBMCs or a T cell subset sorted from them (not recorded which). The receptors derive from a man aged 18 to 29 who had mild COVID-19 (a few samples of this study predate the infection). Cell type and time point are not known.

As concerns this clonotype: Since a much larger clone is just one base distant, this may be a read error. In DNA form, the CDR3 reads TGTGCCAGCAGCCAACTAGTACGTGGAGGACGAAGGCGGTATTTT. It encodes CASSQLVRGGRRRYF. The V and J genes are TRBV3-1 and TRBJ2-3; tentative D call: TRBD2 (5 bases). The germline gives CDR1 LGHDT, CDR2 YNNKEL (reference sequence). Trimming shortened V by 2 bases and J by 14 bases, and 23 bases separated the two germline ends. CDR3 size: 15 residues.

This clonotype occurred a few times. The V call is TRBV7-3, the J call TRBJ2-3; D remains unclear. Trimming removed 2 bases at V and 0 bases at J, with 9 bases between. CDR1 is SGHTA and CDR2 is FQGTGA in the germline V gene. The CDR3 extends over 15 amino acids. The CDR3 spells CASSLSSPSTDTQYF. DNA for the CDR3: TGTGCCAGCAGCTTATCATCGCCTAGCACAGATACGCAGTATTTT.

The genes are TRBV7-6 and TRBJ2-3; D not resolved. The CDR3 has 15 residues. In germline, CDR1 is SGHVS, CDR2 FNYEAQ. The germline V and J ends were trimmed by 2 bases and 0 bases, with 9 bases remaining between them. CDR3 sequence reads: CASSLPATSTDTQYF. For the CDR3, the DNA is TGTGCCAGCAGCTTACCTGCTACTAGCACAGATACGCAGTATTTT.